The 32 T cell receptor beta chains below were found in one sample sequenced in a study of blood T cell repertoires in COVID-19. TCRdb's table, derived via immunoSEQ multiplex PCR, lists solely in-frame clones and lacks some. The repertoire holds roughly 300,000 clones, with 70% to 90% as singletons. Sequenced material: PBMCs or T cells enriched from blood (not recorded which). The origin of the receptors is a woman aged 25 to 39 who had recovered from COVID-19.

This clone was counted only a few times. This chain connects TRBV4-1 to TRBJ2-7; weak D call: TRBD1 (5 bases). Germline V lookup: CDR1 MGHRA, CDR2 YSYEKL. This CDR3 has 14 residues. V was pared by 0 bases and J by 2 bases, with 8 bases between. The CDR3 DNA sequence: TGCGCCAGCAGCCAAGATAAGGGGACCTACGAGCAGTACTTC. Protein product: CASSQDKGTYEQYF.

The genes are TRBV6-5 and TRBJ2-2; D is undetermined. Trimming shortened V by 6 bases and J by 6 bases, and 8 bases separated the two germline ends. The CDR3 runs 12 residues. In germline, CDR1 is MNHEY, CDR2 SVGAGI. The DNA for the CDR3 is TGTGCCAGCAGAGACTGGTCCGGGGAGCTGTTTTTT. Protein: CASRDWSGELFF.

The CDR3, as DNA: TGTGCCAGCAGTTACCGAACCGGACAGGGGAGGAGCACAGATACGCAGTATTTT. This sequence encodes CASSYRTGQGRSTDTQYF. This rearrangement joins TRBV6-2 or TRBV6-3 to TRBJ2-3; 9 bases agree with TRBD1. This CDR3 is 18 amino acids long. J lost 0 bases, V lost 2 bases, and 9 bases had no gene match. The V gene's germline CDR1 is MNHEY and CDR2 SVGEGT.

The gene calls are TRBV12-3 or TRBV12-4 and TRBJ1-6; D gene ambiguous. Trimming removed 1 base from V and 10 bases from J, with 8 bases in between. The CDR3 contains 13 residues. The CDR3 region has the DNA TGTGCCAGCAGTTTAGAAACGGGATCACCCCTCCACTTT. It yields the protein CASSLETGSPLHF.

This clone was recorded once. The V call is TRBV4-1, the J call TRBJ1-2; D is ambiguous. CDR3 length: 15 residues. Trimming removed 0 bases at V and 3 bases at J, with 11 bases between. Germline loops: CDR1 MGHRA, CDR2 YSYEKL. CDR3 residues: CASSQDTVSDYGYTF. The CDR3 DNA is TGCGCCAGCAGCCAAGATACGGTATCGGACTATGGCTACACCTTC.

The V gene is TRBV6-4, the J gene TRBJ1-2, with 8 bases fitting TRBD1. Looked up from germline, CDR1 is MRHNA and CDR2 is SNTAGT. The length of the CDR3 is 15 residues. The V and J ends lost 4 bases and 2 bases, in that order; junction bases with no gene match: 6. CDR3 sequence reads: CASSAASGGNYGYTF. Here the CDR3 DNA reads TGTGCCAGCAGTGCAGCGTCAGGGGGCAACTATGGCTACACCTTC.

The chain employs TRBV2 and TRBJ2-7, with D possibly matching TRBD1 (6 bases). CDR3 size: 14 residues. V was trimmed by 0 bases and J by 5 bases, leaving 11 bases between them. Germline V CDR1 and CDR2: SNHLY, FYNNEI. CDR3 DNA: TGTGCCAGCAGTGAAGCCAGGGGAACGAACGAGCAGTACTTC. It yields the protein CASSEARGTNEQYF.

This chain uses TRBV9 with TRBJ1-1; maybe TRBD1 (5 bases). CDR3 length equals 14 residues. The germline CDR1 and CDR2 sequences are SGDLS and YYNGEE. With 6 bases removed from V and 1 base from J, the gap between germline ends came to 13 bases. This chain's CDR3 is CASNRAGQNTEAFF. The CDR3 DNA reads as TGTGCCAGCAATAGGGCAGGGCAGAACACTGAAGCTTTCTTT. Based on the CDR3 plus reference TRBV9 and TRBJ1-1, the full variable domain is DSGVTQTPKHLITATGQRVTLRCSPRSGDLSVYWYQQSLDQGLQFLIQYYNGEERAKGNILERFSAQQFPDLHSELNLSSLELGDSALYFCASNRAGQNTEAFFGQGTRLTVV.

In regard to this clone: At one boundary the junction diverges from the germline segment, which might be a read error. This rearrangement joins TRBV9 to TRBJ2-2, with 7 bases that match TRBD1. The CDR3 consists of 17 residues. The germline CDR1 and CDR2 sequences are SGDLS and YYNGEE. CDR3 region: CASSVAPGRGNPGELFF. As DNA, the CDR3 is TGTGCCAGCAGCGTAGCTCCCGGCAGGGGGAACCCCGGGGAGCTGTTTTTT.

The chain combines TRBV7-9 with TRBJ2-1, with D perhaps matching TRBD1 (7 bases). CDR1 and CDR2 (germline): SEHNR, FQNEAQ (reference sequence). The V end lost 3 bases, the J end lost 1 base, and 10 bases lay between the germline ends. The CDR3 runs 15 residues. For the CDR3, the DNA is TGTGCCAGCAGCTTTCAGGGGGGATCCTACAATGAGCAGTTCTTC. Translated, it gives CASSFQGGSYNEQFF. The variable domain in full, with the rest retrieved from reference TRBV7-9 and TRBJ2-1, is DTGVSQNPRHKITKRGQNVTFRCDPISEHNRLYWYRQTLGQGPEFLTYFQNEAQLEKSRLLSDRFSAERPKGSFSTLEIQRTEQGDSAMYLCASSFQGGSYNEQFFGPGTRLTVL.

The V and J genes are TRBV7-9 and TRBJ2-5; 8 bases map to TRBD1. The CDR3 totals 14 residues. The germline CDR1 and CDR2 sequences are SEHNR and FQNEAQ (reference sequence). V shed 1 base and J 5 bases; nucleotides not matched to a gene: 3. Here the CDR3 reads CASSLDRTGETQYF. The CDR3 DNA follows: TGTGCCAGCAGCTTAGATAGGACAGGGGAGACCCAGTACTTC.

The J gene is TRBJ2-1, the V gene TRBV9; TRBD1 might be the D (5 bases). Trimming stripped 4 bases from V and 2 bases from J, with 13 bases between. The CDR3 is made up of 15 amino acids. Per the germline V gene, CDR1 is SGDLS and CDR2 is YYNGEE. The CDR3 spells CASSLNQGPYNEQFF. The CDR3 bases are TGTGCCAGCAGCCTCAATCAGGGCCCCTACAATGAGCAGTTCTTC. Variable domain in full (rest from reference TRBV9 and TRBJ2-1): DSGVTQTPKHLITATGQRVTLRCSPRSGDLSVYWYQQSLDQGLQFLIQYYNGEERAKGNILERFSAQQFPDLHSELNLSSLELGDSALYFCASSLNQGPYNEQFFGPGTRLTVL.

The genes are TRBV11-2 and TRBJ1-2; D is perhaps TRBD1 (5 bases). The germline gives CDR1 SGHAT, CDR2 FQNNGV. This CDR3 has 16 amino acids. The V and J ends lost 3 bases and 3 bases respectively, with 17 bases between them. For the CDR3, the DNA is TGTGCCAGCAGCTTTAGAAAAAGGGGTCGGGACTATGGCTACACCTTC. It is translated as CASSFRKRGRDYGYTF. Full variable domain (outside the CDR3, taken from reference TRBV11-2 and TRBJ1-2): EAGVAQSPRYKIIEKRQSVAFWCNPISGHATLYWYQQILGQGPKLLIQFQNNGVVDDSQLPKDRFSAERLKGVDSTLKIQPAKLEDSAVYLCASSFRKRGRDYGYTFGSGTRLTVV.

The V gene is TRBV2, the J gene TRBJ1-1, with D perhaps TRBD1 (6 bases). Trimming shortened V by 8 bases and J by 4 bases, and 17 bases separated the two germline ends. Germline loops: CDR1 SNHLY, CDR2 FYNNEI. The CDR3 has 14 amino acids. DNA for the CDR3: TGTGCCAGCCGAAAACAGGGCGGGGGCACTGAAGCTTTCTTT. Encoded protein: CASRKQGGGTEAFF.

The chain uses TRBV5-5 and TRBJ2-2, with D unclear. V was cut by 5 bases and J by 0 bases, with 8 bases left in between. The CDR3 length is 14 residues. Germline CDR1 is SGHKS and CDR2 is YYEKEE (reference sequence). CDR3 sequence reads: CASSPDTNTGELFF. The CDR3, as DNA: TGTGCCAGCAGTCCCGACACGAACACCGGGGAGCTGTTTTTT. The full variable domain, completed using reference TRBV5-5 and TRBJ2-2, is DAGVTQSPTHLIKTRGQQVTLRCSPISGHKSVSWYQQVLGQGPQFIFQYYEKEERGRGNFPDRFSARQFPNYSSELNVNALLLGDSALYLCASSPDTNTGELFFGEGSRLTVL.

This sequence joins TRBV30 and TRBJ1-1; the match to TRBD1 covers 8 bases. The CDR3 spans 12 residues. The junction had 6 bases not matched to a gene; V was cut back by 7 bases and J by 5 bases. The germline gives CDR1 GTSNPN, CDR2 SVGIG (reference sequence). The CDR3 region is CASDRGGTEAFF. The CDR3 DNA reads TGTGCCTCCGACAGGGGAGGGACTGAAGCTTTCTTT.

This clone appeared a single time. This chain's CDR3 is CASSGSTGVSYGYTF. In nucleotides, the CDR3 is TGTGCCAGCAGTGGATCGACAGGAGTCAGCTATGGCTACACCTTC. The chain recombines TRBV2 with TRBJ1-2, with D possibly being TRBD1 (6 bases). CDR3 length equals 15 residues. CDR1 and CDR2 from the germline V gene are SNHLY and FYNNEI. The germline V and J ends were trimmed by 4 bases and 4 bases, with 16 bases remaining between them.

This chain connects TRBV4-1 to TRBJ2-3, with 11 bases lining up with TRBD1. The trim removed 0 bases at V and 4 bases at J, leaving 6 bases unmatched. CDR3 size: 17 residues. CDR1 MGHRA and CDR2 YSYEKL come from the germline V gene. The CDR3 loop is CASSQEVADRGPDTQYF. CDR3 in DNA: TGCGCCAGCAGCCAAGAAGTAGCGGACAGGGGGCCAGATACGCAGTATTTT.

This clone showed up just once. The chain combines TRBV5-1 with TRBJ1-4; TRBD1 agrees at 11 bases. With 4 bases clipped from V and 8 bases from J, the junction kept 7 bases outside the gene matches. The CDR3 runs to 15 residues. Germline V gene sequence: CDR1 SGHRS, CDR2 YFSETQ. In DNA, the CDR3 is TGCGCCAGCAGCCCCGGGACAGGGGGTCCCGAAAAACTGTTTTTT. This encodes CASSPGTGGPEKLFF. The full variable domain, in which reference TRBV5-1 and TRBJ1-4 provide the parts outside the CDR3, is KAGVTQTPRYLIKTRGQQVTLSCSPISGHRSVSWYQQTPGQGLQFLFEYFSETQRNKGNFPGRFSGRQFSNSRSEMNVSTLELGDSALYLCASSPGTGGPEKLFFGSGTQLSVL.

The CDR3: CASSQEEGTGAYEQYF. As DNA, the CDR3 is TGCGCCAGCAGCCAAGAAGAGGGAACGGGCGCCTACGAGCAGTACTTC. The J gene is TRBJ2-7, the V gene TRBV4-1; tentatively, D is TRBD2 (5 bases). This CDR3 region has 16 residues. The germline V gene has CDR1 MGHRA and CDR2 YSYEKL. The V gene lost 0 bases and the J gene lost 2 bases, with 14 bases spanning the gap.

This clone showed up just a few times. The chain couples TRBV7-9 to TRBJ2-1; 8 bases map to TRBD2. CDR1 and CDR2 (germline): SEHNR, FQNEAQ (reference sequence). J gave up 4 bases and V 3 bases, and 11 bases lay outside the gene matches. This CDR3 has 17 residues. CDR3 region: CASSFLVVAGGYNEQFF. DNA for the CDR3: TGTGCCAGCAGCTTTCTGGTGGTGGCGGGGGGTTACAATGAGCAGTTCTTC.

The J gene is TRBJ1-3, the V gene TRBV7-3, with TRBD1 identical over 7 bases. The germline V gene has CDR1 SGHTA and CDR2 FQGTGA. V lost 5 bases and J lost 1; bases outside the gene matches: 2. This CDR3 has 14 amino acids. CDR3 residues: CASSPGGSGNTIYF. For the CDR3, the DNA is TGTGCCAGCAGCCCAGGGGGTTCTGGAAACACCATATATTTT.

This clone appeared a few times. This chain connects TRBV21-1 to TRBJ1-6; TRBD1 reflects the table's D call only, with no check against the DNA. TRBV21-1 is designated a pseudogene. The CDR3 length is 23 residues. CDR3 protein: CASSNRTHRGQGRHRATNSPLHF. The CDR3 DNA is TGTGCCAGCAGCAATCGGACCCATCGAGGACAGGGGCGACACCGTGCGACAAATTCACCCCTCCACTTT.

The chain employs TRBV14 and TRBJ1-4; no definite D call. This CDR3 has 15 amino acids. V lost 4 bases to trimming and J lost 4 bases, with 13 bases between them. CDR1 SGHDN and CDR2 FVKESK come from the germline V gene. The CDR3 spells CASSPSGAFNEKLFF. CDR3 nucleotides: TGTGCCAGCAGCCCCTCGGGAGCCTTTAATGAAAAACTGTTTTTT.

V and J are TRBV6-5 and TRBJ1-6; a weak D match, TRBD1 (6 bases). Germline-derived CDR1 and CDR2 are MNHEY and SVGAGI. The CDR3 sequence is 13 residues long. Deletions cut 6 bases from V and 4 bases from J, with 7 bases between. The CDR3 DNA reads TGTGCCAGCAGCGGACAGTATAATTCACCCCTCCACTTT. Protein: CASSGQYNSPLHF.

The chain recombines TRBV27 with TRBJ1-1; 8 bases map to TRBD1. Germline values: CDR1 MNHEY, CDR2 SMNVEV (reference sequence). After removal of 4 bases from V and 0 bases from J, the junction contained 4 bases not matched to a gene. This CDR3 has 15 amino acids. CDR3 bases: TGTGCCAGCAGTTCCCGACAGGGGATGAACACTGAAGCTTTCTTT. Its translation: CASSSRQGMNTEAFF.

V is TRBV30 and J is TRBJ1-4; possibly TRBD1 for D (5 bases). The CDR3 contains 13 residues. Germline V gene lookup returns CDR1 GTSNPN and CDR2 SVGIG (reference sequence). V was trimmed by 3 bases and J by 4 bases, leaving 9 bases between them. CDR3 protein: CAWRGGNNEKLFF. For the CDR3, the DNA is TGTGCCTGGAGGGGGGGTAATAATGAAAAACTGTTTTTT.

In DNA, the CDR3 is TGTGCCAGCAGGGGCCGGGACTTAGGGGAAGCTTTCTTT. Translation gives CASRGRDLGEAFF. This rearrangement joins TRBV2 to TRBJ1-1; the D gene is possibly TRBD1 (5 bases). Germline CDR1 is SNHLY and CDR2 is FYNNEI. CDR3 length: 13 residues. V was cut by 6 bases and J by 8 bases, with 16 bases left in between.

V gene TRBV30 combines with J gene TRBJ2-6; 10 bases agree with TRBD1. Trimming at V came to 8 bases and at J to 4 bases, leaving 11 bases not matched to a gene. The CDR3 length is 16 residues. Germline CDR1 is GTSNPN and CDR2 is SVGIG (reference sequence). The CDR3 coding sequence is TGTGCCATAGAAGGGACAGGGGAACTCGGGGCCAACGTCCTGACTTTC. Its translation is CAIEGTGELGANVLTF.

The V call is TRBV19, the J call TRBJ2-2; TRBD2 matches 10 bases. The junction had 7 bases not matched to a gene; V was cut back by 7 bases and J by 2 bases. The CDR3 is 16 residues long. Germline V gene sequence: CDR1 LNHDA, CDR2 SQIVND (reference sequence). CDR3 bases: TGTGCCAGTAAGGTCCTAGCGGGGGCTAACACCGGGGAGCTGTTTTTT. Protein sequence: CASKVLAGANTGELFF. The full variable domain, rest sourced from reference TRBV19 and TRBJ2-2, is DGGITQSPKYLFRKEGQNVTLSCEQNLNHDAMYWYRQDPGQGLRLIYYSQIVNDFQKGDIAEGYSVSREKKESFPLTVTSAQKNPTAFYLCASKVLAGANTGELFFGEGSRLTVL.

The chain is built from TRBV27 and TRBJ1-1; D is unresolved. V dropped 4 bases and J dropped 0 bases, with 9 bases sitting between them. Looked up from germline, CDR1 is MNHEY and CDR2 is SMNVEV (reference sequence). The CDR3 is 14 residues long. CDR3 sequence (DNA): TGTGCCAGCAGTTCCGGTGCTCTGAACACTGAAGCTTTCTTT. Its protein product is CASSSGALNTEAFF.

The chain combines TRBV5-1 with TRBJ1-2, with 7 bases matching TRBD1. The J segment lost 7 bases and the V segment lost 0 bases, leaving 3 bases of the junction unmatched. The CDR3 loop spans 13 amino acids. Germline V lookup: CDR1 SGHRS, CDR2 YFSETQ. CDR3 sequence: CASSLVQGVGYTF. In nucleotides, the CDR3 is TGCGCCAGCAGCTTGGTCCAGGGGGTTGGCTACACCTTC.